This T cell receptor (beta chain) was recorded in a study of blood T cell repertoires in COVID-19. The data were produced by immunoSEQ multiplex PCR, yet TCRdb's version contains in-frame clones alone and is incomplete. The top ten hold about 5% of the sample, which has fewer than 350,000 clones, roughly nine tenths seen once. The CDR3 sequence is 15 residues long. The V gene's germline CDR1 is KGHSH and CDR2 LQKENI. Germline trimming cut 0 bases from V and 2 bases from J; bases unmatched to any gene: 4. This TCR was sampled from a man aged 60 to 69 who had recovered from COVID-19. This sequence joins TRBV18 and TRBJ2-7; 7 nucleotides match TRBD1. Sample: PBMCs or T cells enriched from blood (not recorded which). In DNA, the CDR3 is TGTGCCAGCTCACCACCGGGACAGCGCACCTACGAGCAGTACTTC. Encoded protein: CASSPPGQRTYEQYF. Full variable domain (remainder filled in from reference TRBV18 and TRBJ2-7): NAGVMQNPRHLVRRRGQEARLRCSPMKGHSHVYWYRQLPEEGLKFMVYLQKENIIDESGMPKERFSAEFPKEGPSILRIQQVVRGDSAAYFCASSPPGQRTYEQYFGPGTRLTVT.